The T cell receptor beta chain under discussion was sequenced for a study of T cell responses to AZD1222 COVID-19 vaccine. To note about this clone: What it binds is unknown.

Only in-frame clones appear in the TCRdb table, and some are missing; sequencing was by immunoSEQ multiplex PCR. Of about 180,000 clones listed, 70% to 90% are singletons. Study-wide points: Repertoires were obtained solely post-peak T cell response. Of spike-specific TCRs, nearly half reportedly target regions left unmutated in variants. Across spike, vaccine-associated CD4 TCRs were found, dominant at 160-218 and 743-854.

The CDR3 totals 13 residues. Per the germline V gene, CDR1 is MDHEN and CDR2 is SYDVKM. V lost 6 bases and J 6 bases, leaving 11 bases between the germline ends. This receptor was obtained from an adult who received the AZD1222 COVID-19 vaccine. Sequencing used peripheral blood, obtained 28 days after the second AZD1222 dose. The chain recombines TRBV28 with TRBJ2-2; D is ambiguous. DNA of the CDR3: TGTGCCAGCAGCCCAGTGAGACCCGGGGAGCTGTTTTTT. It is translated as CASSPVRPGELFF.